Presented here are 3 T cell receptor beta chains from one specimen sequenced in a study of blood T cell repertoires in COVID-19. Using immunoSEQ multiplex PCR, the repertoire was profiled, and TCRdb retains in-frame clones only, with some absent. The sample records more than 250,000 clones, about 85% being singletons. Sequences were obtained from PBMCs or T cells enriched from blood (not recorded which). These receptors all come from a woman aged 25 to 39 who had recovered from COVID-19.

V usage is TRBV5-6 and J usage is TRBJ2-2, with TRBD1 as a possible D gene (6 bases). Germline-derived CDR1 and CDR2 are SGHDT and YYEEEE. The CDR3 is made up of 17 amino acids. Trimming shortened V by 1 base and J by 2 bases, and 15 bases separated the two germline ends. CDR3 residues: CASSLQMTGRNTGELFF. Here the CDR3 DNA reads TGTGCCAGCAGCTTGCAAATGACAGGACGAAACACCGGGGAGCTGTTTTTT. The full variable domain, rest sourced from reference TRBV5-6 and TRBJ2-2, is DAGVTQSPTHLIKTRGQQVTLRCSPKSGHDTVSWYQQALGQGPQFIFQYYEEEERQRGNFPDRFSGHQFPNYSSELNVNALLLGDSALYLCASSLQMTGRNTGELFFGEGSRLTVL.

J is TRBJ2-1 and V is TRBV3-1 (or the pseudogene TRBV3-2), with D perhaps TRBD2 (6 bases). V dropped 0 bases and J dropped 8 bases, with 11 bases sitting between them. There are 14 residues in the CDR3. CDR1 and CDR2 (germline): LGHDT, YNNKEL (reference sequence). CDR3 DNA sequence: TGTGCCAGCAGCCAAGATTGGAGGGGACATGAGCAGTTCTTC. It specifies CASSQDWRGHEQFF.

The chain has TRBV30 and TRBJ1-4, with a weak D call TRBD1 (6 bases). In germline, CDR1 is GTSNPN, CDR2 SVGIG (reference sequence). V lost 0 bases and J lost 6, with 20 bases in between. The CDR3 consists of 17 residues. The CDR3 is CAWSVLAGAEVYEKLFF. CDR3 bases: TGTGCCTGGAGTGTACTGGCGGGGGCTGAGGTATATGAAAAACTGTTTTTT.